This TCR beta chain was profiled in a study of blood T cell repertoires in COVID-19 (TCRdb year 2020). At the level of the whole study: Samples from collaborators originated in the United States, Italy and Spain and spanned both the acute and convalescent phases of COVID-19. The prospective study material was composed of cDNA or gDNA derived from T cells, B-cell-depleted T cells, or PBMCs. The dataset comprised deeply sampled blood TCRbeta repertoires from subjects exposed to, actively infected with, or recovered from COVID-19. The repertoires were made available in a free public database intended to serve as a resource for research on the immune response to SARS-CoV-2. The samples were drawn from the first 160 participants of the ongoing ImmuneRACE study and from 1,254 subjects provided by 6 global collaborators. The sample metadata nearly always contained a de-identified subject ID, COVID-19 status, age in years and sex. HLA class I and class II types, where available, came from metadata supplied by the sample provider rather than from assay-based typing.

What the research found in general, with its limitations: The quantity of clinical and demographic metadata differed by source and by participant and was supplied without curation.

TCRbeta CDR3 regions were amplified from genomic DNA using the immunoSEQ Assay, a bias-controlled multiplex PCR. The original pipeline was this. Within the assay, amplification of reference gene primers was used to estimate how many nucleated cells each sample contained. To quantify the absolute abundance of each unique TCRbeta CDR3 rearrangement, sequence reads were collapsed and filtered. For each sample, productive Simpson clonality was calculated as the square root of Simpson's diversity index over productive rearrangements. In its TCRdb copy, this immuneACCESS table keeps in-frame sequences only and misses some clones. Where compared with another copy, unresolved V genes explain less than half of these, and the others have no known cause. The V and J calls and clone size are taken from that table; D and trimming were inferred from the DNA. The sample has 250,000 to 350,000 clones on record, approximately 84% of them singletons. The ten largest make up about 1.5% of the sample.

A note on this clone: Its binding antigen is unknown. Base-call qualities are not available, and no considerably larger clone is one nucleotide away.

The germline V gene gives CDR1 as SGDLS and CDR2 as YYNGEE. Germline trimming: 3 bases from V, 0 bases from J; junction bases outside gene matches: 5. Measured from the cysteine to the phenylalanine, the CDR3 is 15 residues long. The retained sequence is limited to the CDR3, 45 bases, with the frame set at the first base. At one collaborating source in Seattle, patients were enrolled during active infection and were followed longitudinally through the course of disease. Whole blood was collected in K2EDTA tubes by collaborating institutions according to the institutions' own protocols. Collaborator samples were shipped for TCRbeta analysis as frozen whole blood, isolated PBMCs, or DNA extracted from either sample type.

The source of this sequence is a human donor with COVID-19, enrolled during active disease. The donor label of this sample is uncertain. The sample taken for sequencing was peripheral blood. The V gene is TRBV9 and the J gene is TRBJ1-1; TRBD1 agrees with 7 junctional bases. The CDR3 protein: CASSAGQVVNTEAFF. The nucleotide sequence reads as follows: TGTGCCAGCAGCGCCGGACAGGTGGTGAACACTGAAGCTTTCTTT.